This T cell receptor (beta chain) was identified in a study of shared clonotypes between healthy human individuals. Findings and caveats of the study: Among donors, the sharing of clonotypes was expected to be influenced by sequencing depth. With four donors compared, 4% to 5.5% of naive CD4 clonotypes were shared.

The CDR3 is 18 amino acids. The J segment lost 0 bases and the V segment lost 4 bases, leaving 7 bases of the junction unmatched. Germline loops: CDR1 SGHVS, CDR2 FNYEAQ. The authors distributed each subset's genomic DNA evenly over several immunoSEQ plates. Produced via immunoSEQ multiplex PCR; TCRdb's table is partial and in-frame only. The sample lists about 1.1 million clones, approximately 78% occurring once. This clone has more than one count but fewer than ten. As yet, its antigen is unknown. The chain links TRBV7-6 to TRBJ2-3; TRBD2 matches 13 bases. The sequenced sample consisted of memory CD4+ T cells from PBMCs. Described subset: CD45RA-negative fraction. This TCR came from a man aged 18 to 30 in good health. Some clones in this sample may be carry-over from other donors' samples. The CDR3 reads CASSSRTSGRRSTDTQYF. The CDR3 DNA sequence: TGTGCCAGCAGCTCCAGGACTAGCGGGAGAAGGAGCACAGATACGCAGTATTTT.